The 13 T cell receptor beta chains in this list originate from one sample, sequenced in a study of blood T cell repertoires in COVID-19. Assay used: immunoSEQ multiplex PCR; TCRdb lists only in-frame clones, some missing. Among 130,000 or so clones listed, about nine tenths were seen once. The sample comprised peripheral blood. Source of these receptors: a man between 35 and 55 years old with acute or convalescent COVID-19.

The CDR3 here is CASRPGTALSSGANVLTF. The CDR3 region has the DNA TGTGCCAGCAGGCCGGGGACAGCCTTGAGCTCTGGGGCCAACGTCCTGACTTTC. The rearrangement uses TRBV5-4 and TRBJ2-6; 7 bases are shared with TRBD1. The CDR3 loop spans 18 amino acids. The V gene end was trimmed by 5 bases and the J gene end by 0 bases; junction bases not matched to a gene: 11. Germline V gene data show CDR1 as SGHNT and CDR2 as YYREEE (reference sequence).

The genes are TRBV5-6 and TRBJ1-5; 7 bases are a match to TRBD1. This CDR3 has 15 residues. Trimming took 1 base from V and 7 from J; bases not matched to a gene: 8. Germline V gene sequence: CDR1 SGHDT, CDR2 YYEEEE. The CDR3: CASSLMTGTEQPQHF. In DNA form, the CDR3 reads TGTGCCAGCAGCTTGATGACAGGGACGGAGCAGCCCCAGCATTTT.

V is TRBV6-1 and J is TRBJ2-7; tentatively, D is TRBD1 (5 bases). Germline lookup yields CDR1 MNHNS and CDR2 SASEGT. This CDR3 has 13 amino acids. V shed 1 base and J shed 4 bases, with 8 bases lying between them. CDR3 sequence (DNA): TGTGCCAGCAGTGAAGGACAGCTTTACGAGCAGTACTTC. Protein: CASSEGQLYEQYF.

CDR3 sequence: CASSPGTTYNNEQFF. DNA of the CDR3: TGTGCCAGCAGCCCCGGGACTACCTACAACAATGAGCAGTTCTTC. The rearrangement uses TRBV6-5 and TRBJ2-1; 7 bases are a match to TRBD2. The germline V gene encodes CDR1 MNHEY and CDR2 SVGAGI. The V segment lost 6 bases and the J segment 5 bases; nucleotides outside the gene matches: 10. There are 15 residues in the CDR3.

The chain combines TRBV7-8 with TRBJ1-2, with a tentative D call TRBD1 (6 bases). The CDR3 sequence is 16 residues long. V lost 0 bases, J lost 8 bases, and 19 bases lay in between. In germline, CDR1 is SGHVS, CDR2 FQNEAQ. Here the CDR3 reads CASSLASRWGREGYTF. In nucleotides, the CDR3 is TGTGCCAGCAGCTTAGCATCGAGATGGGGGCGAGAAGGCTACACCTTC.

The chain joins TRBV27 to TRBJ2-5; TRBD2 matches at 15 bases. This CDR3 has 15 amino acids. Trimming at V came to 4 bases and at J to 4 bases, leaving 1 base not matched to a gene. Germline loops: CDR1 MNHEY, CDR2 SMNVEV (reference sequence). The CDR3 DNA reads as TGTGCCAGCAGTTCGGGACTAGCGGGAGGAGAGACCCAGTACTTC. Residues: CASSSGLAGGETQYF.

V is TRBV5-5 and J is TRBJ1-5; TRBD1 matches at 9 bases. Germline V CDR1 and CDR2: SGHKS, YYEKEE (reference sequence). The trim removed 4 bases at V and 2 bases at J, leaving 13 bases unmatched. The CDR3 covers 18 residues. In DNA form, the CDR3 reads TGTGCCAGCAGCGGATCTGGGACAGGGATCAATGGCAATCAGCCCCAGCATTTT. Translating it yields CASSGSGTGINGNQPQHF.

The table lists this clone with a count of one. V gene TRBV7-9 combines with J gene TRBJ2-7, with D unclear. The CDR3 contains 13 residues. Germline CDR1 reads SEHNR; CDR2 reads FQNEAQ (reference sequence). V lost 5 bases and J lost 7, with 15 bases in between. CDR3 coding DNA: TGTGCCAGCAGCGCGACACCCATCGGTGAGCAGTACTTC. This gives the protein CASSATPIGEQYF. Full variable domain (outside the CDR3, taken from reference TRBV7-9 and TRBJ2-7): DTGVSQNPRHKITKRGQNVTFRCDPISEHNRLYWYRQTLGQGPEFLTYFQNEAQLEKSRLLSDRFSAERPKGSFSTLEIQRTEQGDSAMYLCASSATPIGEQYFGPGTRLTVT.

The chain employs TRBV7-3 and TRBJ2-1; 11 bases fit TRBD1. The CDR3 extends over 15 amino acids. Germline CDR1 reads SGHTA; CDR2 reads FQGTGA. V lost 4 bases to trimming and J lost 8 bases; unmatched junction nucleotides: 7. The CDR3 protein is CASSWGQGDRDEQFF. As DNA, the CDR3 is TGTGCCAGCAGCTGGGGACAGGGGGATCGTGATGAGCAGTTCTTC.

CDR3 sequence (DNA): TGTGCCAGCAGTCGGGACAGGGGGTCATACAATGAGCAGTTCTTC. It codes for CASSRDRGSYNEQFF. V gene TRBV3-1 (or the pseudogene TRBV3-2) combines with J gene TRBJ2-1, with 11 bases identical to TRBD1. The CDR3 contains 15 residues. With 6 bases clipped from V and 4 bases from J, the junction kept 5 bases outside the gene matches. Germline CDR1 and CDR2: LGHDT and YNNKEL (reference sequence).

The chain has TRBV27 and TRBJ1-1; unclear D gene. With 4 bases removed from V and 0 bases from J, the gap between germline ends came to 6 bases. Germline-derived CDR1 and CDR2 are MNHEY and SMNVEV (reference sequence). CDR3 length: 13 amino acids. CDR3 bases: TGTGCCAGCAGTTCGAGGATGAACACTGAAGCTTTCTTT. Amino acids: CASSSRMNTEAFF.

The chain is built from TRBV6-6 and TRBJ1-4; D may be TRBD1 (6 bases). Trimming removed 5 bases at V and 8 bases at J, with 15 bases between. The CDR3 has 14 residues. Germline V gene data show CDR1 as MNHNY and CDR2 as SVGAGI (reference sequence). The CDR3 coding sequence is TGTGCCAGCAGTAAGACAGGTCGGCGGGAAAAACTGTTTTTT. Translating it yields CASSKTGRREKLFF.

This rearrangement joins TRBV7-2 to TRBJ1-5; possible D gene TRBD1, 6 bases. This CDR3 is 18 amino acids long. Germline V lookup: CDR1 SGHTA, CDR2 FQGNSA. V shed 5 bases and J shed 0 bases, with 20 bases lying between them. Here the CDR3 reads CASSDRQGSPSSNQPQHF. In DNA form, the CDR3 reads TGTGCCAGCAGCGATAGGCAGGGGAGCCCCTCTAGCAATCAGCCCCAGCATTTT.